The source of this T cell receptor (beta chain) is a study of beta chain features in type 1 diabetes. CDR1 SGHVS and CDR2 FNYEAQ come from the germline V gene. The CDR3 spans 17 residues. Trimming removed 5 bases from V and 5 bases from J; junction bases left unmatched: 14. Every bit of the isolated RNA underwent reverse transcription, so sequencing read expressed TCRB transcripts. The repertoire was sequenced with immunoSEQ multiplex PCR; TCRdb's copy has only in-frame clones and lacks some. Found here are nearly 350,000 clones, approximately 8% of them singletons; the top ten hold approximately 0.47%.

This clonotype was obtained from a woman younger than 30 in good health. The chain joins TRBV7-6 to TRBJ2-4; 8 positions agree with TRBD2. The sequencing sample was made of central memory CD4+ T cells from blood. The CDR3, as DNA: TGTGCCAGCAGCCCCCGGGATGGTGGCGGGGGGCAAAACATTCAGTACTTC. Protein sequence: CASSPRDGGGGQNIQYF.